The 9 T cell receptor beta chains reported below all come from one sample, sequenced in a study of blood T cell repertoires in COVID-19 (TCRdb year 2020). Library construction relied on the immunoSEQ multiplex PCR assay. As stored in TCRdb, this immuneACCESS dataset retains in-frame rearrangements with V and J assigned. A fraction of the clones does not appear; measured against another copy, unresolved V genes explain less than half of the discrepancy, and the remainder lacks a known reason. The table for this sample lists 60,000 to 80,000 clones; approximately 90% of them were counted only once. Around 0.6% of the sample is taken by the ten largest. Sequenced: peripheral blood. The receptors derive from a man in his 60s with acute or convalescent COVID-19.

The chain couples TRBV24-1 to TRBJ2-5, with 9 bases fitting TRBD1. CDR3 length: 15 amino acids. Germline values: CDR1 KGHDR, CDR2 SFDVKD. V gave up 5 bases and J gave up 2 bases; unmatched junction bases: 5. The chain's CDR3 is CATSGLGQGQETQYF. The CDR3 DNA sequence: TGTGCCACCAGTGGCCTGGGACAGGGACAAGAGACCCAGTACTTC.

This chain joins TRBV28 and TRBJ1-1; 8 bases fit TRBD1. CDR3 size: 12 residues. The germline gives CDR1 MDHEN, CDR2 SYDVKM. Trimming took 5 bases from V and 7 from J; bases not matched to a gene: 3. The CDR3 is CASSRGQGEAFF. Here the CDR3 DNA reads TGTGCCAGCAGTCGAGGACAGGGTGAAGCTTTCTTT.

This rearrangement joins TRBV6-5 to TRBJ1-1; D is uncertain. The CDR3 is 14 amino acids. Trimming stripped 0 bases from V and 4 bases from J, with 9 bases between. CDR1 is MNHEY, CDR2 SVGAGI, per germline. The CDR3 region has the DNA TGTGCCAGCAGTTACTCTAGGGCGGGCACTGAAGCTTTCTTT. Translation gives CASSYSRAGTEAFF.

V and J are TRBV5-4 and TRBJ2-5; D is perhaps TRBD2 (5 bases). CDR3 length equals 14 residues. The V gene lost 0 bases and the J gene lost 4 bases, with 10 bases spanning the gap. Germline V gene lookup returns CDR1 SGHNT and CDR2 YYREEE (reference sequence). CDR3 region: CASSLVSSRETQYF. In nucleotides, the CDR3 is TGTGCCAGCAGCTTGGTTTCTAGCCGAGAGACCCAGTACTTC.

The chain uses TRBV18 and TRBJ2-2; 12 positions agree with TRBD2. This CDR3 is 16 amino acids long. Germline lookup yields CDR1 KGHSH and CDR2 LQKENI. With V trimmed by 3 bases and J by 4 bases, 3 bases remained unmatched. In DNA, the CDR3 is TGTGCCAGCTCACCTACTAGCGGGGGGACCACCGGGGAGCTGTTTTTT. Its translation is CASSPTSGGTTGELFF.

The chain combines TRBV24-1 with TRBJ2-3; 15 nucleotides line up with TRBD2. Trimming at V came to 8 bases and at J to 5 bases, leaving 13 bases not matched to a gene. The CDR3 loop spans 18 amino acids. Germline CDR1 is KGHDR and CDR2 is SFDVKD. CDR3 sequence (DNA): TGTGCCACCATTAGGACTAGCGGGAGGGCCGGGGTAAAAGATACGCAGTATTTT. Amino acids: CATIRTSGRAGVKDTQYF.

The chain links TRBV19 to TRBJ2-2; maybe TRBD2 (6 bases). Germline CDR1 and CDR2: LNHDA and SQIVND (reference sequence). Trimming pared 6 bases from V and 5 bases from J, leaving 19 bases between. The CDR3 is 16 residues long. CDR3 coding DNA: TGTGCCAGTAGCGGTACGCAGACGCGGGGTACCGGGGAGCTGTTTTTT. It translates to CASSGTQTRGTGELFF.

CDR3 sequence: CAWSRDFNANQPQHF. The CDR3 coding sequence is TGTGCCTGGAGTCGGGACTTCAACGCCAATCAGCCCCAGCATTTT. V gene TRBV30 combines with J gene TRBJ1-5, with D maybe TRBD1 (5 bases). The CDR3 covers 15 residues. V was pared by 2 bases and J by 3 bases, with 14 bases between. The V gene's germline CDR1 is GTSNPN and CDR2 SVGIG (reference sequence).

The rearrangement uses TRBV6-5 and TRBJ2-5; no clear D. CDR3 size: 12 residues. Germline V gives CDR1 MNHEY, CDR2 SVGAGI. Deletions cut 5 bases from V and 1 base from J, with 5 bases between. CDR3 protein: CASSPSQETQYF. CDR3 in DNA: TGTGCCAGCAGTCCCTCCCAAGAGACCCAGTACTTC.